The 2 T cell receptor beta chains in this list originate from one sample, sequenced in a study of neurological immune-mediated disorders. Time point denoted: longitudinal time-point 2. TCRdb called the 5' RACE reads again in MiXCR, with one record for every CDR3 protein. The data contain some 48,000 distinct CDR3 sequences, about an eighth of them singletons. Material for sequencing was PBMCs. These receptor sequences come from a male donor with HTLV-1-associated myelopathy (HAM/TSP).

V is TRBV20-1 and J is TRBJ2-1, with D unresolved. CDR1 is DFQATT and CDR2 is SNEGSKA in the germline V gene (reference sequence). V was cut by 6 bases and J by 4 bases, with 16 bases left in between. This CDR3 region has 14 residues. The CDR3 here is CSAPTRPLYNEQFF. The CDR3 DNA sequence: TGCAGTGCCCCGACAAGGCCCTTATACAATGAGCAGTTCTTC.

This clonotype has ten or more counts. The chain carries TRBV7-6 and TRBJ2-7; D not certain. Trimming removed 0 bases from V and 0 bases from J, with 3 bases in between. The CDR3 is made up of 13 amino acids. Germline CDR1 and CDR2: SGHVS and FNYEAQ. The CDR3 bases are TGTGCCAGCAGCTTAGCGGTCTCCTACGAGCAGTACTTC. It encodes CASSLAVSYEQYF.